These 13 T cell receptor delta chains were all obtained from the same sample, sequenced in a study of gamma-delta T cells after stem cell transplantation. TCRdb redid the clone calls on the RT-PCR reads with CATT. The sample includes 600 to 850 delta-chain clones, 1.2% of them seen just once. Specimen: gamma-delta T cells. Source of these receptors: a human donor. It is not recorded whose cells these are; they may come from a transplant donor.

The chain joins TRDV1 to TRDJ1; 10 nucleotides match TRDD3. This CDR3 comprises 23 residues. Germline-derived CDR1 and CDR2 are TSWWSYY and QGS. Unmatched junction bases numbered 28, after V lost 2 bases and J lost 4 bases. The CDR3 DNA sequence: TGTGCTCTTGGGGAAGTCTATCCTACAAGACCCATAGGCTGGGGGATAGAGCTCGATAAACTCATCTTT. Amino acid sequence: CALGEVYPTRPIGWGIELDKLIF.

This clone was seen more than once but under ten times. The protein that TCRdb holds for this DNA derives from a much larger clone and differs from the translated DNA at residue 7, which likely indicates a read error; the protein shown here is translated from the DNA. V is TRDV2 and J is TRDJ1, with 10 bases that match TRDD3. The CDR3 covers 16 residues. After removal of 0 bases from V and 8 bases from J, the junction contained 11 bases not matched to a gene. Germline lookup yields CDR1 GEAIGNYY and CDR2 EKD. CDR3 sequence reads: CACDTVAGDTPKKLIF. Written as DNA, the CDR3 is TGTGCCTGTGACACCGTGGCGGGGGATACGCCAAAGAAACTCATCTTT.

By sample fraction, this clone is large. The sample holds other DNA sequences that translate to the same CDR3. The V gene is TRDV2, the J gene TRDJ1; D uncertain. The germline V gene has CDR1 GEAIGNYY and CDR2 EKD. This CDR3 has 15 amino acids. The germline V and J ends were trimmed by 0 bases and 4 bases, with 14 bases remaining between them. This CDR3 reads CACDTVEGFGDKLIF. The CDR3 nucleotides read TGTGCCTGTGACACCGTGGAGGGGTTTGGCGATAAACTCATCTTT.

Points on this clone: The amino acid sequence in TCRdb belongs to a much larger clone and departs from this DNA's translation at residue 10, likely a sequencing read error; the sequence shown is translated from the DNA. The V call is TRDV2, the J call TRDJ2, with 9 bases matching TRDD3. Germline trimming cut 4 bases from V and 6 bases from J; bases unmatched to any gene: 8. Germline assignment: CDR1 GEAIGNYY and CDR2 EKD. This CDR3 comprises 15 residues. The CDR3 is CACDTLGDTAAQLFF. In DNA form, the CDR3 reads TGTGCCTGTGATACACTCGGGGATACGGCAGCACAACTCTTCTTT.

This clone is large within its sample. This sample includes further DNA sequences coding for the same CDR3. The chain is built from TRDV2 and TRDJ1; no clear D gene. Looked up from germline, CDR1 is GEAIGNYY and CDR2 is EKD. The CDR3 has 15 amino acids. The ends were cut back, 3 bases at V and 0 bases at J, with 13 bases in the middle. The CDR3 here is CACDQLNRNTDKLIF. The CDR3 bases are TGTGCCTGTGACCAGTTGAACCGCAACACCGATAAACTCATCTTT.

A remark on this clone: TCRdb's entry gives the protein of a much larger clone, which mismatches this DNA's translation at residue 13, likely from a read error; the protein reported here is translated from the DNA. The chain links TRDV2 to TRDJ1, with D possibly TRDD3 on 6 matching bases. Germline CDR1 GEAIGNYY, CDR2 EKD. The CDR3 extends over 15 amino acids. DNA of the CDR3: TGTGCCTGTGACACCCTGGGGACCCACACCGATAAACCCATCTTT. Translating gives CACDTLGTHTDKPIF.

This clone was found a few times. A far larger clone differs by one base, so this is likely a read error. The sample has other DNA sequences that encode this CDR3 too. CDR3 in amino acids: CACDGLGDSTDKLIF. In DNA, the CDR3 is TGCGCCTGTGACGGACTGGGGGATAGCACCGATAAACTCATCTTT. The V call is TRDV2, the J call TRDJ1; 11 bases fit TRDD3. The CDR3 has 15 amino acids. Germline CDR1 and CDR2: GEAIGNYY and EKD.

Sample share makes this clone large. The chain carries TRDV2 and TRDJ3, with 11 bases matching TRDD3. The CDR3 has 21 residues. The ends lost 3 bases at V and 0 bases at J; junction bases unmatched: 12. Germline V gene lookup returns CDR1 GEAIGNYY and CDR2 EKD. The CDR3 nucleotides read TGTGCCTGTGACCCCGCGGAGGCTGGGGGATACTGCTCCTGGGACACCCGACAGATGTTTTTC. Its protein product is CACDPAEAGGYCSWDTRQMFF.

The sample holds a few counts of this clone. The protein held in TCRdb is that of a much larger clone and does not match this DNA's translation at residue 9, likely because of a read error; the protein shown is translated from the DNA. The V and J genes are TRDV2 and TRDJ3; possibly TRDD3 for D (5 bases). In germline, CDR1 is GEAIGNYY, CDR2 EKD. Trimming removed 0 bases at V and 0 bases at J, with 17 bases between. The CDR3 has 20 amino acids. The chain's CDR3 is CACDTGGFPPNSWDTRQMFF. DNA for the CDR3: TGTGCCTGTGACACCGGGGGGTTTCCCCCGAACTCCTGGGACACCCGACAGATGTTTTTC.

This clone has just one count. The chain has TRDV2 and TRDJ1, with 12 positions matching TRDD3. Matching the DNA to germline supplied the J gene, which TCRdb does not give. The CDR3 loop spans 17 amino acids. The ends lost 0 bases at V and 3 bases at J; junction bases unmatched: 7. Looked up from germline, CDR1 is GEAIGNYY and CDR2 is EKD. The CDR3, as DNA: TGTGCCTGTGACACCGGCTGGGGGATACGCGTCCCCGATAAACTCATCTTT. Translated, it gives CACDTGWGIRVPDKLIF.

This clone is classed as large (0.1 to 1%). Different DNA sequences within this sample yield the same CDR3. The V gene is TRDV2, the J gene TRDJ1, with TRDD3 matching 7 bases. This CDR3 comprises 18 residues. After removal of 0 bases from V and 4 bases from J, the junction contained 16 bases not matched to a gene. The V gene's germline CDR1 is GEAIGNYY and CDR2 EKD. The CDR3 reads CACDTVSGGPPLGDKLIF. The CDR3 DNA reads TGTGCCTGTGACACCGTGTCTGGGGGTCCCCCTCTGGGCGATAAACTCATCTTT.

By share, this clone ranks as large. The chain couples TRDV2 to TRDJ1; 13 bases match TRDD3. From germline, CDR1 is GEAIGNYY and CDR2 EKD. The V and J ends lost 3 bases and 0 bases, in that order; junction bases with no gene match: 12. This CDR3 has 19 amino acids. CDR3 sequence reads: CACDGILGDTRADTDKLIF. Here the CDR3 DNA reads TGTGCCTGTGACGGGATACTGGGGGATACGCGGGCGGACACCGATAAACTCATCTTT.

This clone showed up just a few times. A far larger clone is only one base removed, so a read error is likely. The sample contains more than one DNA sequence encoding this CDR3. J is TRDJ1 and V is TRDV2; D uncertain. This CDR3 has 14 residues. Germline V CDR1 and CDR2: GEAIGNYY, EKD. Trimming took off 0 bases at V and 0 bases at J, with 7 bases between the two ends. The CDR3 loop reads CACDTVGNTDKLIF. The CDR3 nucleotides are TGTGCCTGTGACACCGTGGGTAACACCGATAAACTCATCTTT.